There are a few counts of the clone carrying this TCR beta chain. Its antigen remains unidentified. Ranging in age from about 6 to 100, the donors were healthy Caucasian individuals from Russia. The authors extracted at least 6 micrograms of total RNA per sample. This specimen comes from a study of blood T cells in healthy people across ages. The authors ran a second PCR of about 6 to 12 cycles using a sample-barcoded 5' primer and a J-beta primer mix. Samples each returned at least 2.5 million CDR3-containing paired-end reads. TCRdb used MiXCR to reprocess the 5' RACE reads, holding one entry per CDR3 protein. The sample contains more than 800,000 distinct CDR3 sequences, around 45% of which appear only once. Findings and limits, study-wide: Nothing was known about donor CMV status, and this possibly confounded expanded clonotype changes.

The sequencing sample was made of blood. This clonotype was sampled from a woman aged 55 to 70 in good health.

The CDR3 loop is CASSLRAGSMDEQYF. The CDR3 coding sequence is TGTGCCAGCAGTTTAAGAGCGGGAAGCATGGACGAGCAGTACTTC. The chain is built from TRBV28 and TRBJ2-7, with 7 bases fitting TRBD2. With V trimmed by 2 bases and J by 5 bases, 9 bases remained unmatched. CDR1 and CDR2 (germline): MDHEN, SYDVKM. The CDR3 has 15 residues.